The 21 T cell receptor beta chains below all came from one sample that was sequenced in a study of cytomegalovirus exposure and HLA in healthy donors. The PCR used 60 Vbeta and 13 Jbeta primers. The repertoire was sequenced with immunoSEQ multiplex PCR; TCRdb's copy has only in-frame clones and lacks some. The table includes 160,000 or so clones, roughly 80% detected once. The sample taken for sequencing was PBMCs. Receptor source: a man aged 18-30 years in good health and CMV-seronegative.

The rearrangement joins TRBV5-6 to TRBJ2-7; 9 positions agree with TRBD1. Germline trimming cut 4 bases from V and 12 bases from J; bases unmatched to any gene: 11. The length of the CDR3 is 13 residues. Germline CDR1 is SGHDT and CDR2 is YYEEEE. CDR3 protein: CASSVRDRESVYF. The CDR3 nucleotides read TGTGCCAGCAGCGTCCGGGACAGGGAATCGGTGTACTTC.

The V gene is TRBV28, the J gene TRBJ2-7; 9 bases line up with TRBD1. The trim removed 0 bases at V and 4 bases at J, leaving 4 bases unmatched. CDR1 MDHEN and CDR2 SYDVKM come from the germline V gene. The CDR3 is made up of 15 amino acids. CDR3 region: CASSLWGTGRYEQYF. CDR3 nucleotides: TGTGCCAGCAGTTTATGGGGGACAGGGAGATACGAGCAGTACTTC.

This sequence joins TRBV7-9 and TRBJ1-2, with D hard to call. CDR3 length: 12 amino acids. From germline, CDR1 is SEHNR and CDR2 FQNEAQ (reference sequence). Trimming stripped 7 bases from V and 4 bases from J, with 10 bases between. The CDR3 here is CASTVYSYGYTF. The CDR3 DNA follows: TGTGCCAGCACCGTTTACAGCTATGGCTACACCTTC. The whole variable domain, filled in from reference TRBV7-9 and TRBJ1-2, reads DTGVSQNPRHKITKRGQNVTFRCDPISEHNRLYWYRQTLGQGPEFLTYFQNEAQLEKSRLLSDRFSAERPKGSFSTLEIQRTEQGDSAMYLCASTVYSYGYTFGSGTRLTVV.

This chain links TRBV6-6 with TRBJ1-1; D gene ambiguous. This CDR3 is built from 15 residues. Germline V CDR1 and CDR2: MNHNY, SVGAGI (reference sequence). Trimming took 5 bases from V and 1 from J, leaving 14 bases between them. CDR3: CASSEVSEGNTEAFF. The CDR3 DNA reads TGTGCCAGCAGTGAGGTCTCGGAGGGGAACACTGAAGCTTTCTTT.

V and J are TRBV11-2 and TRBJ2-1; 7 bases are shared with TRBD2. This CDR3 has 15 amino acids. J was trimmed by 6 bases and V by 2 bases; bases with no gene match: 7. The germline V gene encodes CDR1 SGHAT and CDR2 FQNNGV. The CDR3 spells CASSLFGSSGNEQFF. The DNA of the CDR3 is TGTGCCAGCAGCTTATTTGGGTCTAGCGGCAATGAGCAGTTCTTC.

The chain combines TRBV12-5 with TRBJ1-1; maybe TRBD1 (6 bases). In germline, CDR1 is LGHNT, CDR2 FRNRAP. V lost 1 base and J 3 bases, leaving 15 bases between the germline ends. The CDR3 has 16 amino acids. CDR3 residues: CASGLARDTADTEAFF. CDR3 coding DNA: TGTGCTAGTGGTTTGGCCCGGGACACTGCGGACACTGAAGCTTTCTTT.

This clone appeared once. The rearrangement links TRBV19 to TRBJ2-1, with TRBD1 matching over 10 bases. The germline CDR1 and CDR2 sequences are LNHDA and SQIVND (reference sequence). The CDR3 has 14 amino acids. J lost 8 bases, V lost 6 bases, and 7 bases had no gene match. In DNA form, the CDR3 reads TGTGCCAGTAGCCGACAGGGGGCGTGGGATGAGCAGTTCTTC. The encoded protein is CASSRQGAWDEQFF.

The chain has TRBV5-1 and TRBJ2-7; 9 bases are a match to TRBD1. The CDR3 runs to 13 residues. V shed 4 bases and J 2 bases; nucleotides not matched to a gene: 1. Germline CDR1 and CDR2: SGHRS and YFSETQ. The CDR3 loop reads CASSRDRAYEQYF. Written as DNA, the CDR3 is TGCGCCAGCAGCCGGGACAGGGCCTACGAGCAGTACTTC.

The chain is built from TRBV11-2 and TRBJ2-1; 12 bases are shared with TRBD2. The CDR3 runs 15 residues. V trimming: 5 bases; J trimming: 10 bases; junction bases outside the gene matches: 9. Germline-derived CDR1 and CDR2 are SGHAT and FQNNGV. CDR3 DNA sequence: TGTGCCAGCAGCCTCCCGGGACTAGCGGGTCACGAGCAGTTCTTC. Residues: CASSLPGLAGHEQFF.

The DNA for the CDR3 is TGTGCCAGCTCACCCAACCTCGGGGGTAGTCCCTATAATTCACCCCTCCACTTT. Its protein product is CASSPNLGGSPYNSPLHF. The V and J genes are TRBV18 and TRBJ1-6; D is perhaps TRBD1 (5 bases). Germline V gives CDR1 KGHSH, CDR2 LQKENI. The CDR3 runs to 18 residues. V was shortened by 3 bases and J by 2 bases, with 17 bases between the two germline ends.

This clone was observed once. V is TRBV28 and J is TRBJ1-6, with 8 positions matching TRBD1. V lost 5 bases to trimming and J lost 10 bases; unmatched junction nucleotides: 10. In germline, CDR1 is MDHEN, CDR2 SYDVKM. The CDR3 extends over 15 amino acids. In DNA form, the CDR3 reads TGTGCCAGCAGTCTAAGCACAGGGGGATACTCACCCCTCCACTTT. This translates into CASSLSTGGYSPLHF.

Comments on this clone: Within the sample, other DNA sequences also encode this same CDR3. The V gene is TRBV7-2, the J gene TRBJ2-1; the match to TRBD2 covers 14 bases. The CDR3 spans 15 residues. Germline V gene lookup returns CDR1 SGHTA and CDR2 FQGNSA. V lost 4 bases to trimming and J lost 6 bases; unmatched junction nucleotides: 2. The CDR3 coding sequence is TGTGCCAGCAGCTCGGGACTAGCGGGAGTCAATGAGCAGTTCTTC. This sequence encodes CASSSGLAGVNEQFF.

V and J are TRBV6-6 and TRBJ1-2, with TRBD1 identical over 8 bases. The CDR3 is 14 residues long. The junction had 8 bases not matched to a gene; V was cut back by 6 bases and J by 5 bases. Germline CDR1 MNHNY, CDR2 SVGAGI (reference sequence). CDR3 sequence: CASRPQGARYGYTF. The DNA of the CDR3 is TGTGCCAGCAGGCCTCAGGGGGCTCGGTATGGCTACACCTTC.

This CDR3 reads CASRDPLTGPGYTF. Written as DNA, the CDR3 is TGTGCCAGCAGAGACCCGTTAACAGGTCCTGGCTACACCTTC. V usage is TRBV11-2 and J usage is TRBJ1-2; possible D gene TRBD1, 5 bases. The CDR3 length is 14 residues. The germline V and J ends were trimmed by 6 bases and 7 bases, with 18 bases remaining between them. CDR1 is SGHAT, CDR2 FQNNGV, per germline.

V is TRBV28 and J is TRBJ2-5; D possibly corresponds to TRBD2 (5 bases). This CDR3 spans 15 amino acids. Germline loops: CDR1 MDHEN, CDR2 SYDVKM. Trimming removed 4 bases from V and 2 bases from J, with 14 bases in between. The CDR3 sequence: CASSSAEDVQETQYF. The CDR3 coding sequence is TGTGCCAGCAGTTCCGCGGAGGACGTTCAAGAGACCCAGTACTTC. The full variable domain, rest sourced from reference TRBV28 and TRBJ2-5, is DVKVTQSSRYLVKRTGEKVFLECVQDMDHENMFWYRQDPGLGLRLIYFSYDVKMKEKGDIPEGYSVSREKKERFSLILESASTNQTSMYLCASSSAEDVQETQYFGPGTRLLVL.

This chain connects TRBV29-1 to TRBJ2-5; TRBD2 agrees at 10 bases. V lost 6 bases to trimming and J lost 3 bases; unmatched junction nucleotides: 4. The germline V gene encodes CDR1 SQVTM and CDR2 ANQGSEA. The CDR3 is 13 residues long. CDR3 region: CSVNLAGEETQYF. In nucleotides, the CDR3 is TGCAGCGTCAACCTAGCGGGGGAAGAGACCCAGTACTTC.

The chain uses TRBV7-2 and TRBJ2-3, with 8 bases lining up with TRBD1. The CDR3 extends over 14 amino acids. Germline-derived CDR1 and CDR2 are SGHTA and FQGNSA. Germline trimming cut 5 bases from V and 3 bases from J; bases unmatched to any gene: 4. The CDR3 here is CASSLDRATDTQYF. DNA of the CDR3: TGTGCCAGCAGCCTGGACAGGGCTACAGATACGCAGTATTTT.

V is TRBV18 and J is TRBJ2-5, with a possible D match to TRBD1 (6 bases). CDR3 length: 13 residues. CDR1 KGHSH and CDR2 LQKENI come from the germline V gene. V dropped 3 bases and J dropped 9 bases, with 14 bases sitting between them. The CDR3 reads CASSPPYRAAQYF. CDR3 nucleotide sequence: TGTGCCAGCTCACCGCCTTACAGGGCAGCCCAGTACTTC.

V is TRBV6-8 and J is TRBJ2-3; TRBD2 is a possible D gene (5 bases). This CDR3 has 17 residues. The V and J ends lost 1 base and 5 bases respectively, with 19 bases between them. In germline, CDR1 is MNHGY, CDR2 SAAAGT. Written as DNA, the CDR3 is TGTGCCAGCAGTTACTTTGAGACCCTCACACGGGGAGATACGCAGTATTTT. Translation: CASSYFETLTRGDTQYF.

This clone turned up a few times. The gene calls are TRBV28 and TRBJ1-2, with D tentatively TRBD1 (5 bases). The CDR3 runs to 12 residues. Germline CDR1 and CDR2: MDHEN and SYDVKM. Trimming shortened V by 7 bases and J by 4 bases, and 10 bases separated the two germline ends. For the CDR3, the DNA is TGTGCCAGCAAACAGGACGTCTATGGCTACACCTTC. Translation gives CASKQDVYGYTF.

V gene TRBV6-5 combines with J gene TRBJ1-5; D is undetermined. CDR3 length: 14 amino acids. The V gene lost 6 bases and the J gene lost 11 bases, with 20 bases spanning the gap. Germline-derived CDR1 and CDR2 are MNHEY and SVGAGI. The CDR3 DNA follows: TGTGCCAGCAGCCCCCGCGGCCCGTCCGGGACCCAGCATTTT. This encodes CASSPRGPSGTQHF.